The T cell receptor beta chain described here comes from a study of post-analysis software for immune sequencing data. On the study more broadly: Relapsing-remitting, secondary progressive and progressive-relapsing forms of multiple sclerosis all featured among disease courses. General study points: Compared with controls, patients showed significantly lower normalized Chao1 diversity. Four to six TRBV segments, including TRBV5-6, TRBV5-1 and TRBV20-1, were more frequent in patients than controls. Analysis by F measure revealed that same-batch samples clustered strongly together.

Note on this clonotype: The antigen remains unidentified.

Unique molecular identifiers tagged the TCR beta cDNA libraries. TCRdb itself ran the PCR reads through MiXCR, one entry per CDR3 protein. In the table there are hundreds of thousands of distinct CDR3 sequences, 44% of which are singletons. Germline assignment: CDR1 MNHNY and CDR2 SVGAGI (reference sequence). CDR3 size: 14 residues. Deletions cut 7 bases from V and 5 bases from J, with 17 bases between. The sequencing input was blood. This rearrangement joins TRBV6-6 to TRBJ1-2, with D maybe TRBD1 (6 bases). This receptor was taken from a girl under 18 with multiple sclerosis. CDR3 region: CASIRDKPIYGYTF. In DNA, the CDR3 is TGTGCCAGCATCCGGGACAAGCCAATTTATGGCTACACCTTC.